This paragraph reports one T cell receptor beta chain. This clone's antigen is unknown. With the read ending 3 residues before the CDR3 end, the germline J gene is used to fill in that end. From the germline V gene, CDR1 is SGHTA and CDR2 is FQGNSA. From the cysteine through the phenylalanine, the CDR3 covers 14 amino acids. The DNA shown is the part of the CDR3 that was read: 33 bases, in frame from base 1. Every participant had a single incident cervical HPV16 infection, and prevalent HPV16 infections were excluded. Cervical HPV DNA was detected with MY09/MY11 PCR, and genotyping was done by dot-blot hybridization. About 15 mL of heparinized blood were centrifuged, and the buffy coat was split into aliquots, frozen at -30 degrees C, and then kept at -80 degrees C. Genomic DNA was extracted from buffy coat specimens using QIAGEN kits. TCR beta CDR3 regions were amplified by multiplex PCR from an average of approximately 1,200 ng genomic DNA per sample using the immunoSEQ assay. To correct primer bias, the assay used a complete synthetic TCR repertoire to set an amplification baseline. The amplicons were sequenced using the Illumina platform. The authors' pipeline ran thus. Sequence errors were corrected by clustering with frequency ratios and a modified nearest-neighbor algorithm, and the sequences were then analyzed in the immunoSEQ Analyzer using IMGT gene definitions. At each rarefaction depth, TCR richness and evenness were averaged across 20 rarefaction repeats, and any sample with fewer sequences than the depth was left out. Wilcoxon rank sum tests with FDR correction were used to compare relative abundances of V, D and J genes between the groups. Blinded duplicates gave an intraclass correlation of 95% to 97% for TCR richness and an average of 76.4% across 70 or so gene segments. TCRdb's version of the immuneACCESS table is confined to in-frame rearrangements and falls short of the full clone set. An unresolved V gene accounts for under half of the shortfall where checked; the remainder is of unknown origin. V and J calls and clone size are as listed in that table; D and trimming were resolved from the DNA. This sample's table contains 30,000 to 45,000 clones. The ten largest clones capture approximately 1.5% of the sample.

This entry belongs to a study of T cells in women clearing cervical HPV infection (dated 2018 in TCRdb). For the study in its entirety: The cases were 25 to 30 women with histologically confirmed HPV16-related CIN3 or worse, and 2 of those women had invasive cancers. The 20 to 25 controls were women who cleared a single incident HPV16 infection within 12 months without developing precancer or cancer. Case blood was taken at the visit when the lesion was first identified, whereas control blood was taken when infection was no longer detected. Among cases, blood sampling came a median of roughly 150 days after lesion detection, with an interquartile range of roughly 85 to 200 days. HLA typing was available for only a few women, so HLA type could not be excluded as a confounder. Nested within Costa Rica's Guanacaste HPV Natural History Study, an exploratory proof-of-principle case-control study compared TCR repertoires across cervical HPV16 outcomes. Cases and controls were matched on age within five years and on year of sample collection. Median age was roughly 32 years in cases versus 38 to 45 in controls, and baseline characteristics did not differ significantly. In the parent cohort, roughly 10,000 women aged 18 or older were enrolled in Guanacaste, Costa Rica, during about 1993 to 1994 and were followed for seven years. Five blinded duplicates per group were added as quality controls, giving around 60 samples: 50 participants and approximately ten replicates. Results and caveats for the whole study, not just this receptor: Lower TRBV6-7 relative abundance was observed in cases than in controls (around 0.1% versus 0.15%; Bonferroni P = 0.0008). The cross-sectional design could not show whether the associations came before the infection or were a result of it, and neither effector/memory subsets nor HPV-specific T cells were isolated. Across sequencing depths, CIN3+ cases showed significantly higher TCR repertoire richness than controls, but evenness did not differ between the groups. T-cell numbers per sample were unknown, so richness differences could reflect varying T-cell content rather than repertoire biology. Random forest classifiers combining richness and V gene abundances distinguished cases from controls with an estimated AUC of less than 0.9.

The sequenced sample consisted of blood buffy coat. The chain is encoded by TRBV7-2 joined to TRBJ1-2, with TRBD1 tentatively as D gene (6 bases match). The receptor's source is a woman aged 18 to 69 with a cervical HPV16 infection that either progressed to CIN3+ or cleared (not recorded which). The CDR3 DNA, read in part, is TGTGCCAGCAGCTTAGTCGGGGGGCTTTACGAC. The resulting protein is CASSLVGGLYD. The full CDR3 is CASSLVGGLYDYTF.